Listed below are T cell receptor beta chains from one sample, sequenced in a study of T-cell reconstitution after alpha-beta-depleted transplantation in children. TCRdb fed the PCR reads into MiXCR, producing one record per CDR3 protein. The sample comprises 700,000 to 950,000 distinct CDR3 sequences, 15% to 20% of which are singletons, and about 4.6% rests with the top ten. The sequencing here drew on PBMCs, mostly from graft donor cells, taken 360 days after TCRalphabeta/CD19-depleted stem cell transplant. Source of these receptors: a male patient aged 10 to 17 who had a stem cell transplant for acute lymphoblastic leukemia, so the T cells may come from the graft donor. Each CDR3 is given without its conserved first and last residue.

CDR3 protein: ASSRTFATNEKLF
V gene: TRBV5-1
CDR3 length: 13
J gene: TRBJ1-4

CDR3 protein: ASRLAGAGEQF
V gene: TRBV12-3/TRBV12-4
CDR3 length: 11
J gene: TRBJ2-1

CDR3 protein: SVELVGRIYEQY
V gene: TRBV29-1
CDR3 length: 12
J gene: TRBJ2-7

CDR3 protein: ASRRSTGTGDEKLF
V gene: TRBV28
CDR3 length: 14
J gene: TRBJ1-4

CDR3 protein: ASSLGWREVYNEQF
V gene: TRBV5-1
CDR3 length: 14
J gene: TRBJ2-1

CDR3 protein: SATLGTGDGYT
V gene: TRBV20-1
CDR3 length: 11
J gene: TRBJ1-2

CDR3 protein: SVEGVWDRGSSSSYNEQF
V gene: TRBV29-1
CDR3 length: 18
J gene: TRBJ2-1

CDR3 protein: ASSLMGGLGKETQY
V gene: TRBV7-3
CDR3 length: 14
J gene: TRBJ2-5

CDR3 protein: ASTSFYEQY
V gene: TRBV6-2/TRBV6-3
CDR3 length: 9
J gene: TRBJ2-7

CDR3 protein: ASSLGAGFKETQY
V gene: TRBV5-1
CDR3 length: 13
J gene: TRBJ2-5

CDR3 protein: ASSPMAGGPSSYNEQF
V gene: TRBV18
CDR3 length: 16
J gene: TRBJ2-1

CDR3 protein: ASSFSGSGTGVSGYEQY
V gene: TRBV7-7
CDR3 length: 17
J gene: TRBJ2-7

CDR3 protein: ASSVVDRKNTEAF
V gene: TRBV9
CDR3 length: 13
J gene: TRBJ1-1

CDR3 protein: ASSQVGGVGSEQY
V gene: TRBV14
CDR3 length: 13
J gene: TRBJ2-7

CDR3 protein: ASSLAGTGGYEQY
V gene: TRBV12-3/TRBV12-4
CDR3 length: 13
J gene: TRBJ2-7

CDR3 protein: ASRWDRVTDTQY
V gene: TRBV6-5
CDR3 length: 12
J gene: TRBJ2-3

CDR3 protein: ASRAGTSGVWEQY
V gene: TRBV12-3/TRBV12-4
CDR3 length: 13
J gene: TRBJ2-7